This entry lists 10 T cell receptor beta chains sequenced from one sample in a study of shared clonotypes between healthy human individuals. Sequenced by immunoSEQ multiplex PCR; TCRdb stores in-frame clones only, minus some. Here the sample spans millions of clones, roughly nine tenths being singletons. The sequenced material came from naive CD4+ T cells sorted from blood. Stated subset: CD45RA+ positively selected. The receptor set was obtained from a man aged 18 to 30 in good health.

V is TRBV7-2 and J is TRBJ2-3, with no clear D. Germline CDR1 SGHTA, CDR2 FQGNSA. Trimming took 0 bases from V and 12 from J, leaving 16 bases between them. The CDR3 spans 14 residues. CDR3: CASSLATDTPYQYF. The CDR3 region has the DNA TGTGCCAGCAGCTTAGCGACCGACACACCGTATCAGTATTTT.

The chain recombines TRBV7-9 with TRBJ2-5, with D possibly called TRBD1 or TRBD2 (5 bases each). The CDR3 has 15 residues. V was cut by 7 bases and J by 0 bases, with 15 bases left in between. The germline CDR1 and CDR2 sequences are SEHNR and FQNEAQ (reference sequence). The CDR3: CASKYTGRNQETQYF. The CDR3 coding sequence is TGTGCCAGCAAATATACGGGACGGAACCAAGAGACCCAGTACTTC. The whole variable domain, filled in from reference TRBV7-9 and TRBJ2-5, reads DTGVSQNPRHKITKRGQNVTFRCDPISEHNRLYWYRQTLGQGPEFLTYFQNEAQLEKSRLLSDRFSAERPKGSFSTLEIQRTEQGDSAMYLCASKYTGRNQETQYFGPGTRLLVL.

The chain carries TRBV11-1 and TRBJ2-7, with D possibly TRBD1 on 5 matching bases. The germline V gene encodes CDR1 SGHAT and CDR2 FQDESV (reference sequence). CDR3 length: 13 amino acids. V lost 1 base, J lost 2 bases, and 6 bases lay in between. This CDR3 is CASSLGQTYEQYF. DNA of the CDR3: TGTGCCAGCAGCTTAGGACAGACCTACGAGCAGTACTTC. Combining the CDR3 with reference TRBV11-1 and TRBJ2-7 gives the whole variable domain EAEVAQSPRYKITEKSQAVAFWCDPISGHATLYWYRQILGQGPELLVQFQDESVVDDSQLPKDRFSAERLKGVDSTLKIQPAELGDSAMYLCASSLGQTYEQYFGPGTRLTVT.

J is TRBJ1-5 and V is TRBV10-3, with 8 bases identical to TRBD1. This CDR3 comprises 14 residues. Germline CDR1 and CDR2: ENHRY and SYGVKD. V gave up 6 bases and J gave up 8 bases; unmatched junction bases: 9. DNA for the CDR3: TGTGCCATCAGGGCCGGGACAGGAGTTGAGCCCCAGCATTTT. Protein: CAIRAGTGVEPQHF.

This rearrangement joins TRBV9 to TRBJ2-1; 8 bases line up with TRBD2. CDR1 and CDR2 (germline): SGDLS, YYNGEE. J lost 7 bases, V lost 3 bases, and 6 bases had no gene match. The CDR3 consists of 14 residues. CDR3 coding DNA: TGTGCCAGCAGCGACCGGGGGGGCCGGAATGAGCAGTTCTTC. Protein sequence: CASSDRGGRNEQFF.

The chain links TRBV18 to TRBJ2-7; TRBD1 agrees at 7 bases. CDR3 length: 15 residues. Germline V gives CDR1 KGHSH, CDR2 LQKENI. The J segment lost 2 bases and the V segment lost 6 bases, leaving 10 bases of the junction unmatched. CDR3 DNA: TGTGCCAGCTCCCTCGTGGGACAGACGACCTACGAGCAGTACTTC. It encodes CASSLVGQTTYEQYF.

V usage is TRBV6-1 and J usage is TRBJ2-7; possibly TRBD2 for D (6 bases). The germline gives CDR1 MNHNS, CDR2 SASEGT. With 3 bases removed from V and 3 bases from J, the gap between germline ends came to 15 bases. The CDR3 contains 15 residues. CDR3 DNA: TGTGCCAGCAGTGAGCGAGGTTGGGGGGTCTACGAGCAGTACTTC. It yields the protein CASSERGWGVYEQYF.

The CDR3 loop reads CASSKGFSGYTDTQYF. The CDR3 DNA sequence: TGTGCCAGCAGCAAGGGCTTTAGCGGATACACAGATACGCAGTATTTT. This chain connects TRBV21-1 to TRBJ2-3; the table's D gene call, TRBD2, was not cross checked with the DNA. TRBV21-1 has pseudogene status. The CDR3 totals 16 residues.

The CDR3: CATWEGRYNEQFF. The CDR3, as DNA: TGTGCCACCTGGGAAGGTCGCTACAATGAGCAGTTCTTC. The V and J genes are TRBV10-3 and TRBJ2-1, with no clear D. The CDR3 extends over 13 amino acids. Germline-derived CDR1 and CDR2 are ENHRY and SYGVKD. V dropped 10 bases and J dropped 3 bases, with 13 bases sitting between them.

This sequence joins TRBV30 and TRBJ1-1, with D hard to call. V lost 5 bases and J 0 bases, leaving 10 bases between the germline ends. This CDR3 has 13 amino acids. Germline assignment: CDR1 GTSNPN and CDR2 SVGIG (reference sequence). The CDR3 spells CAWWPEMNTEAFF. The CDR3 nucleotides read TGTGCCTGGTGGCCGGAAATGAACACTGAAGCTTTCTTT. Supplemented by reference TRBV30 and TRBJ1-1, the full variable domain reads SQTIHQWPATLVQPVGSPLSLECTVEGTSNPNLYWYRQAAGRGLQLLFYSVGIGQISSEVPQNLSASRPQDRQFILSSKKLLLSDSGFYLCAWWPEMNTEAFFGQGTRLTVV.